The entry that follows covers one TCR beta chain sequence. This specimen comes from a study of shared clonotypes between healthy human individuals. Assay: immunoSEQ multiplex PCR; the TCRdb copy retains only in-frame clones and omits some. The data contain a few million clones, approximately 94% of them singletons. With 2 bases clipped from V and 6 bases from J, the junction kept 12 bases outside the gene matches. The CDR3 length is 16 residues. The V gene's germline CDR1 is LGHNT and CDR2 FRNRAP. This receptor was identified in a man aged 18 to 30 in good health. Material: naive CD4+ T cells sorted from blood. Noted subset: CD45RA+ positively selected. This chain uses TRBV12-5 with TRBJ1-1, with 7 nucleotides matching TRBD1. Here the CDR3 reads CASGLSPGQAGAEAFF. The CDR3 nucleotides read TGTGCTAGTGGTTTGTCCCCAGGACAGGCAGGAGCTGAAGCTTTCTTT.